This entry describes one T cell receptor (beta chain). This clonotype is deemed medium-sized (0.01 to 0.1%). The target of this receptor is not known. One base away there is no much larger clone; base qualities are not given. The sample comes from a study of immune heterogeneity within non-small cell lung tumors (dated 2018 in TCRdb). Describing the broader study: By histology, the tumors were a few squamous cell carcinomas, more than nine non-squamous carcinomas and 1 tumor not otherwise specified. TCR repertoires were analyzed from about 60 tumor loci of roughly 16 patients, whereas transcriptome data were available for only 44 loci from some 13 patients. Neoantigen binding to each patient's HLA alleles was predicted with netMHCpan-3.0 for mutant peptides of 8 to 11 amino acids. The study combined whole-exome sequencing, RNA-seq and TCR beta repertoire sequencing of multiple spatially distinct regions from each NSCLC tumor to examine intratumoral immune heterogeneity. Here is what the overall study found, with its caveats: Individual patients mostly had different high-frequency TCR beta clonotypes. Identical dominant CDR3B clonotypes recurred across loci within a patient, yet different tumor locations also harbored unique high-frequency clones. Local T-cell repertoire clonality showed a statistically significant but moderate positive correlation with local tumor mutational burden (R 0.3 to 0.35).

CDR1 DFQATT and CDR2 SNEGSKA are derived from the germline V gene (reference sequence). Cut back by 3 bases and 2 bases, the V and J ends lie 14 bases apart. The CDR3 numbers 14 residues from cysteine through phenylalanine. The CDR3 DNA has 42 bases and is translated from base 1. Genomic DNA extracted from bulk tumor tissue served as TCR template, with around 0.55 ug gDNA amplified per sample. During surgery, multiple biopsies were taken from each primary tumor and placed as far apart as possible within the tumor mass. The study cohort was described as untreated, and patients were newly diagnosed NSCLC cases undergoing curative surgery. The samples came from 15 or so patients with newly diagnosed non-small cell lung cancer who were having surgery intended to be curative. Resected tumor masses were reviewed by two independent pathologists. Only DNA and RNA samples of high quality went on to sequencing.

The TCR beta CDR3 region was amplified with a multiplex PCR system, in which a first round of 10 cycles was run using 32 V-gene forward and 13 J-gene reverse primers. The first PCR round was done with a QIAGEN Multiplex PCR Kit, and the primer sequences were filed in Chinese patent CN105087789A. Illumina universal primers were added in a second PCR round performed with the Phusion High-Fidelity PCR Kit. TCR libraries were paired-end sequenced at 151 bp read length on the Illumina HiSeq X Ten platform. As for the original processing: Reads without multiplex PCR primers were removed using Cutadapt, read pairs were merged using PEAR, and CDR3 regions were called using MiXCR with default settings. Shannon entropy measured repertoire diversity, while clonality was calculated as one minus the Shannon entropy divided by the ln of the count of productive unique sequences. Clonotypes at a frequency of at least 0.5% were defined as dominant or high-frequency T-cell clones. TCRdb itself trimmed the public reads at Q25 with fastp, ran MiXCR and retained productive beta chains. Every distinct CDR3 protein forms one entry, paired with its most common genes and DNA. Clone size and V and J calls follow TCRdb, not the original study. Recorded for this sample are approximately 7,200 distinct CDR3 sequences; around 20% of them occurred a single time. Approximately 14% of the sample rests with the top ten.

This chain is built from TRBV20-1 and TRBJ2-7, with an unclear D gene assignment. This TCR was recovered from a man aged 55 to 70 with non-small cell lung cancer. Sample: lung tumor tissue. The bases are TGCAGTGCTAGTGGTGGCTCTTCAGCCTACGAGCAGTACTTC. Translated, it gives CSASGGSSAYEQYF.